Sequencing of this T cell receptor beta chain was carried out in a study of CD8 T cells in ankylosing spondylitis. To note about this clonotype: The antigen remains unidentified.

The ends were cut back, 3 bases at V and 2 bases at J, with 6 bases in the middle. CDR1 and CDR2 from the germline V gene are MNHEY and SVGAGI. The CDR3 totals 13 residues. TCRdb called the 5' RACE reads again in MiXCR, with one record for every CDR3 protein. The data contain some 840,000 distinct CDR3 sequences, around 11% of them seen just once; the ten biggest clones take up approximately 0.5%. Study-wide points: Both synovial fluid and blood in reactive arthritis had previously been reported to carry some motif variants. Seven or eight highly homologous variants formed a TCR beta motif that appeared characteristic of ankylosing spondylitis blood.

This receptor was identified in a male donor with ankylosing spondylitis. The chain employs TRBV6-5 and TRBJ2-3; D is uncertain. The sequencing input was blood, either unsorted or a sorted T cell fraction (not recorded which). The CDR3 protein is CASSYDFTDTQYF. For the CDR3, the DNA is TGTGCCAGCAGTTATGATTTCACAGATACGCAGTATTTT.